The 20 T cell receptor beta chains presented below share a single source sample, sequenced in a study of T cells expressing NK-cell markers. TCRdb derives one entry per CDR3 protein from the 5' RACE reads, leaving out DNA. The table lists about 460,000 distinct CDR3 sequences, with about 1.5% in the top ten. Sequencing was carried out using blood T cells: a sorted CD56 or NKG2C T cell subset, CD4+ or CD8+ T cells, or bulk PBMC T cells (not recorded which). The receptors were gathered from a woman aged 45 to 65 in good health.

V usage is TRBV29-1 and J usage is TRBJ2-5; the D call of TRBD1 rests on TCRdb alone, since no DNA is present to check it. The length of the CDR3 is 14 residues. The germline V gene has CDR1 SQVTM and CDR2 ANQGSEA. The CDR3: CSVASDRAARAQYF. Complete variable domain (other parts from reference TRBV29-1 and TRBJ2-5): SAVISQKPSRDICQRGTSLTIQCQVDSQVTMMFWYRQQPGQSLTLIATANQGSEATYESGFVIDKFPISRPNLTFSTLTVSNMSPEDSSIYLCSVASDRAARAQYFGPGTRLLVL.

The chain carries TRBV18 and TRBJ2-3; absent DNA, TCRdb's TRBD2 call cannot be checked. This CDR3 has 16 amino acids. Germline loops: CDR1 KGHSH, CDR2 LQKENI. CDR3 sequence reads: CASSPPPSGSTDTQYF.

The rearrangement joins TRBV11-2 to TRBJ2-4; TCRdb calls TRBD1, which cannot be checked without DNA. The germline V gene encodes CDR1 SGHAT and CDR2 FQNNGV. The CDR3 length is 14 residues. The CDR3: CASSLDAGFNIQYF.

This sequence joins TRBV24-1 and TRBJ2-5; the TCRdb call, TRBD1, lacks DNA for checking. There are 15 residues in the CDR3. CDR1 and CDR2 (germline): KGHDR, SFDVKD. The CDR3 is CATSMGDGGLETQYF.

The rearrangement uses TRBV2 and TRBJ1-2. This CDR3 region has 17 residues. From germline, CDR1 is SNHLY and CDR2 FYNNEI. The CDR3: CASSERRLLTANYGYTF.

The chain joins TRBV24-1 to TRBJ2-5; lacking DNA, the TRBD2 call made by TCRdb goes unchecked. There are 15 residues in the CDR3. The germline V gene has CDR1 KGHDR and CDR2 SFDVKD. The CDR3 protein is CATSRLAGNQETQYF.

The chain combines TRBV28 with TRBJ2-3; TCRdb's D gene call, TRBD2, goes unchecked for lack of DNA. This CDR3 has 16 amino acids. Germline V gene sequence: CDR1 MDHEN, CDR2 SYDVKM. CDR3 residues: CASSLQTSGSTDTQYF.

The chain links TRBV29-1 to TRBJ2-1; TCRdb calls TRBD2, which cannot be checked without DNA. The CDR3 spans 14 residues. CDR1 SQVTM and CDR2 ANQGSEA come from the germline V gene. CDR3: CSVLERGLYNEQFF.

The chain employs TRBV12-3 or TRBV12-4 and TRBJ1-1; TCRdb returns TRBD1, unconfirmable since there is no DNA. The CDR3 is 16 residues long. The CDR3 region is CASSSRDRSKVTEAFF.

The chain uses TRBV2 and TRBJ2-7. This CDR3 spans 14 amino acids. Germline CDR1 and CDR2: SNHLY and FYNNEI. The CDR3 reads CASRLQFFTYEQYF.

This chain connects TRBV4-1 to TRBJ1-5. Germline lookup yields CDR1 MGHRA and CDR2 YSYEKL. CDR3 length equals 13 residues. The CDR3 loop reads CASSQLPYQPQHF.

The V and J genes are TRBV7-6 and TRBJ2-3. The CDR3 totals 12 residues. Germline assignment: CDR1 SGHVS and CDR2 FNYEAQ. The chain's CDR3 is CASSLVVDTQYF.

The V gene is TRBV10-2, the J gene TRBJ2-2; TCRdb selects TRBD1, and the lack of DNA leaves this call unchecked. The CDR3 is made up of 13 amino acids. Germline assignment: CDR1 WSHSY and CDR2 SAAADI. The CDR3 sequence is CASKRTPTGELFF.

The V gene is TRBV5-1, the J gene TRBJ1-2; TCRdb selects TRBD1, and the lack of DNA leaves this call unchecked. CDR3 length: 15 amino acids. Germline CDR1 SGHRS, CDR2 YFSETQ. Here the CDR3 reads CASSPGPPPNYGYTF.

The chain has TRBV29-1 and TRBJ2-5; there is no DNA to check the TCRdb D call of TRBD1. This CDR3 contains 13 residues. The V gene's germline CDR1 is SQVTM and CDR2 ANQGSEA. The CDR3 reads CSARGWGGETQYF.

The chain has TRBV5-1 and TRBJ2-3. Germline CDR1 reads SGHRS; CDR2 reads YFSETQ. The CDR3 extends over 14 amino acids. CDR3 amino acids: CASSLGQHPDTQYF.

This clonotype registers medium-sized (0.01 to 0.1%) by frequency. This sequence joins TRBV3-1 and TRBJ2-1; TCRdb lists TRBD2, though no DNA is available to test this call. Germline CDR1 reads LGHDT; CDR2 reads YNNKEL (reference sequence). The CDR3 totals 17 residues. CDR3 region: CASSQVKRGLSYNEQFF.

This CDR3 is CASSLYRGTEAFF. The chain carries TRBV12-3 or TRBV12-4 and TRBJ1-1; TCRdb's assignment of TRBD1 cannot be checked, as there is no DNA. CDR3 length equals 13 residues.

The gene calls are TRBV11-2 and TRBJ2-1; TCRdb gives TRBD1 as the D gene, but with no DNA this cannot be confirmed. Germline V gene data show CDR1 as SGHAT and CDR2 as FQNNGV. The CDR3 is 15 amino acids. CDR3 loop: CASSFDPGAGNEQFF.

This chain connects TRBV7-9 to TRBJ2-5. Germline-derived CDR1 and CDR2 are SEHNR and FQNEAQ (reference sequence). This CDR3 is 14 amino acids long. The CDR3 region is CASSLGVVQETQYF.